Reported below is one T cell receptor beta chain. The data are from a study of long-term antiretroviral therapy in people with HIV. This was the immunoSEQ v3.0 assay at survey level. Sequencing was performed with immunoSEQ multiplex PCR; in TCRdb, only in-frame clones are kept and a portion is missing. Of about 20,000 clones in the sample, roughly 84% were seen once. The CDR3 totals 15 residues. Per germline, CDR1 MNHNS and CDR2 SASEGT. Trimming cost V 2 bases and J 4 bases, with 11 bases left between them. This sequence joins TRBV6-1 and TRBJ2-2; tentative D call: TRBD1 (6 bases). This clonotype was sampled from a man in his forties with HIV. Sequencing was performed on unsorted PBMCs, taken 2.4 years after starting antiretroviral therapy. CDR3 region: CASSELGAGTGELFF. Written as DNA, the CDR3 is TGTGCCAGCAGTGAACTGGGGGCTGGCACCGGGGAGCTGTTTTTT.